The 7 T cell receptor beta chains below come from one sample, sequenced in a study of regulatory T cells in long-lasting Graves disease. Construction of TCR beta libraries relied on iRepertoire HTBI primers and on Arm-PCR targeting CDR3 regions. MiXCR, applied by TCRdb to the multiplex PCR reads, yields one record per CDR3 protein. Of about 470,000 distinct CDR3 sequences listed, about 15% are singletons. The time point is: newly diagnosed GD, antithyroid drugs for less than 3 months. TCR sequences were obtained from RNA taken from PBMCs. These same records also appear under a second study, on T cells in Graves' hyperthyroidism and ophthalmopathy.

This material consisted of peripheral blood mononuclear cells (PBMCs), taken at new diagnosis, from a patient treated with antithyroid drugs. The receptors were gathered from a woman in her twenties or thirties with Graves disease.

At least ten counts were recorded for this clonotype. The chain has TRBV24-1 and TRBJ2-1; 9 nucleotides align to TRBD1. The ends lost 7 bases at V and 4 bases at J; junction bases unmatched: 7. There are 15 residues in the CDR3. CDR1 and CDR2 (germline): KGHDR, SFDVKD. The CDR3 nucleotides are TGTGCCACCAGCCAACAGGGGGCATCGTACAATGAGCAGTTCTTC. Its translation: CATSQQGASYNEQFF.

This chain links TRBV5-1 with TRBJ2-5; either TRBD1 or TRBD2 may supply D (5 bases each). The CDR3 contains 14 residues. V was trimmed by 0 bases and J by 6 bases, leaving 12 bases between them. The germline CDR1 and CDR2 sequences are SGHRS and YFSETQ. Here the CDR3 reads CASSLAGQAKTQYF. CDR3 sequence (DNA): TGCGCCAGCAGCTTGGCGGGGCAAGCGAAGACCCAGTACTTC.

This clonotype was seen a few times. The V and J genes are TRBV19 and TRBJ2-5, with 10 bases that match TRBD2. Germline lookup yields CDR1 LNHDA and CDR2 SQIVND (reference sequence). V shed 4 bases and J 4 bases; nucleotides not matched to a gene: 9. The CDR3 is 16 amino acids. The CDR3 nucleotides read TGTGCCAGTAGTAAAGGACTAGCGGTAACGATAGAGACCCAGTACTTC. This sequence encodes CASSKGLAVTIETQYF.

This clonotype was seen ten or more times. The V call is TRBV7-2, the J call TRBJ2-1; 10 nucleotides align to TRBD2. This CDR3 spans 16 amino acids. Germline CDR1 is SGHTA and CDR2 is FQGNSA. V shed 4 bases and J 0 bases; nucleotides not matched to a gene: 3. The CDR3 here is CASSSSGGSSYNEQFF. CDR3 DNA: TGTGCCAGCAGCTCTAGCGGGGGAAGCTCCTACAATGAGCAGTTCTTC. Based on the CDR3 plus reference TRBV7-2 and TRBJ2-1, the full variable domain is GAGVSQSPSNKVTEKGKDVELRCDPISGHTALYWYRQSLGQGLEFLIYFQGNSAPDKSGLPSDRFSAERTGGSVSTLTIQRTQQEDSAVYLCASSSSGGSSYNEQFFGPGTRLTVL.

This clonotype was found a few times. This chain connects TRBV2 to TRBJ2-3, with 7 positions matching TRBD2. The CDR3 totals 15 residues. Trimming at V came to 6 bases and at J to 4 bases, leaving 10 bases not matched to a gene. The V gene's germline CDR1 is SNHLY and CDR2 FYNNEI. The CDR3 reads CASRSGAGVSDTQYF. CDR3 coding DNA: TGTGCCAGCAGGTCCGGGGCGGGAGTCTCAGATACGCAGTATTTT.

Ten or more counts support this clonotype. The V and J genes are TRBV3-1 and TRBJ2-2; D call uncertain. V was cut by 4 bases and J by 0 bases, with 6 bases left in between. Per germline, CDR1 LGHDT and CDR2 YNNKEL (reference sequence). CDR3 length equals 14 residues. The DNA of the CDR3 is TGTGCCAGCAGCCTGGACGCGAACACCGGGGAGCTGTTTTTT. Encoded protein: CASSLDANTGELFF.

This chain joins TRBV6-1 and TRBJ2-2, with D possibly matching TRBD2 (5 bases). This CDR3 has 14 residues. The V end was cut by 7 bases, the J end by 5 bases, with 14 bases between. Germline CDR1 MNHNS, CDR2 SASEGT. CDR3: CASKPRRGTGELFF. CDR3 coding DNA: TGTGCCAGCAAACCGAGACGGGGAACCGGGGAGCTGTTTTTT.